The 5 T cell receptor beta chains below come from one sample, sequenced in a study of breast tumors, draining lymph nodes, adjacent tissues. TCRdb redid the calling of the multiplex PCR reads with MiXCR, one entry per CDR3 protein. The profile shows some 250,000 distinct CDR3 sequences, approximately 36% of them singletons. Samples came from axillary lymph nodes draining the breast cancer. Sequenced sample: axillary lymph node tissue. Receptor source: a female donor with breast cancer. Some clones in this sample may be carry-over from other donors' samples.

This clonotype was observed at least ten times. CDR3 amino acids: CASSFEETQYF. The CDR3 bases are TGTGCCAGCAGTTTCGAGGAGACCCAGTACTTC. This chain joins TRBV12-3 or TRBV12-4 and TRBJ2-5; D uncertain. This CDR3 is built from 11 residues. The V end lost 3 bases, the J end lost 5 bases, and 4 bases lay between the germline ends.

This clonotype was seen just once. The chain employs TRBV7-3 and TRBJ1-2, with unresolved D. CDR1 is SGHTA and CDR2 is FQGTGA in the germline V gene. CDR3 length equals 14 residues. The V and J ends lost 7 bases and 4 bases respectively, with 16 bases between them. CDR3: CASTILDGSYGYTF. CDR3 sequence (DNA): TGTGCCAGCACCATACTAGACGGGAGCTATGGCTACACCTTC.

The J gene is TRBJ2-7, the V gene TRBV7-9; 13 bases are a match to TRBD2. Germline assignment: CDR1 SEHNR and CDR2 FQNEAQ (reference sequence). The CDR3 sequence is 18 residues long. V gave up 4 bases and J gave up 5 bases; unmatched junction bases: 14. The CDR3 reads CASSSEITTSGRRDEQYF. The CDR3 DNA sequence: TGTGCCAGCAGCTCCGAGATCACGACTAGCGGGAGGAGGGACGAGCAGTACTTC.

In regard to this clonotype: Lacking the conserved final phenylalanine or tryptophan, this CDR3 likely reflects a read error. The limits of the CDR3 on the DNA are not certain, so only TCRdb's listed CDR3 is given. This CDR3 is CASSLYTQ. The V call is TRBV4-1, the J call TRBJ1-6. The CDR3 adds up to 8 amino acids, both ends counted. Germline loops: CDR1 MGHRA, CDR2 YSYEKL.

This clonotype was detected many times. The chain has TRBV7-2 and TRBJ2-7, with D uncertain. Germline lookup yields CDR1 SGHTA and CDR2 FQGNSA. CDR3 length: 14 amino acids. Trimming removed 2 bases at V and 6 bases at J, with 14 bases between. CDR3 region: CASSLRTYSREQYF. CDR3 coding DNA: TGTGCCAGCAGCTTACGGACCTACTCTCGCGAGCAGTACTTC.